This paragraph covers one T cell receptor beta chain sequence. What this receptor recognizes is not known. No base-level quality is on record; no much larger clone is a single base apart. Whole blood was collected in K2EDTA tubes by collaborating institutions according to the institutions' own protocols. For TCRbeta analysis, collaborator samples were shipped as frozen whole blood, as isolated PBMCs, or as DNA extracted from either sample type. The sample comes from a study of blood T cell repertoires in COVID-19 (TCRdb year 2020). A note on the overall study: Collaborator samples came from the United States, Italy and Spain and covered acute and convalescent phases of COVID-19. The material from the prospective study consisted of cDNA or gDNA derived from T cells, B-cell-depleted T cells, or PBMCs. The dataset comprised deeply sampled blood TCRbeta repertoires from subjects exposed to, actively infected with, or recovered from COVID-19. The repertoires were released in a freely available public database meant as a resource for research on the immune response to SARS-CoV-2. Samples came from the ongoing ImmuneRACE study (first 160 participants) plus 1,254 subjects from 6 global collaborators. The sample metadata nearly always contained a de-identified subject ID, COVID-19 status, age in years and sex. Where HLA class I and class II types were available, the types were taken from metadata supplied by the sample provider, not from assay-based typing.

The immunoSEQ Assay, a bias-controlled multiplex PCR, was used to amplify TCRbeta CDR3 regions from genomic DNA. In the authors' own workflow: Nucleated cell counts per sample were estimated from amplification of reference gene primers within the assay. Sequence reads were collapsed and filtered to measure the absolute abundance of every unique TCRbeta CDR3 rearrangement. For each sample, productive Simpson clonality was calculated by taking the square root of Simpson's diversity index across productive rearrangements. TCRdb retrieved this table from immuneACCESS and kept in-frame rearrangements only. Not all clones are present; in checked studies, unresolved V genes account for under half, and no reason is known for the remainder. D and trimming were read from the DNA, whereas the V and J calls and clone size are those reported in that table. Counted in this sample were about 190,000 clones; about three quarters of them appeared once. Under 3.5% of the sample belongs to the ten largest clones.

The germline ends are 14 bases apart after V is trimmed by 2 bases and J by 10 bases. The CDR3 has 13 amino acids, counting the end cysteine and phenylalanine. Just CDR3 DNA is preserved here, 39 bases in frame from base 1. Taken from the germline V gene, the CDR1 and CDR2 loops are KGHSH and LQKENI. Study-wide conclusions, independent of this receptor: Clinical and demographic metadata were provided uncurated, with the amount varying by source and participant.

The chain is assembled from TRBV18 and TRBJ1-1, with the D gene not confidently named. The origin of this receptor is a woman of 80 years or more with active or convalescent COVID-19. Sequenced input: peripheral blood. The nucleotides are TGTGCCAGCTCACCAGGATCAGGTCAAGGAGCTTTCTTT. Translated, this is CASSPGSGQGAFF.